The 18 T cell receptor beta chains below were found in one sample sequenced in a study of blood T cells in healthy people across ages. PCR was performed a second time for 7 to 11 cycles using a sample-barcoded 5' primer and a J-beta primer mix. TCRdb independently ran MiXCR on the 5' RACE reads; one entry per CDR3 protein. The data show around 280,000 distinct CDR3 sequences, 25% to 30% seen once. The specimen sequenced was blood. The receptors were gathered from a woman between 65 and 79 years old in good health.

This clonotype was counted a single time. This chain links TRBV7-9 with TRBJ1-4, with D perhaps TRBD1 (6 bases). The CDR3 runs to 15 residues. The ends were cut back, 5 bases at V and 8 bases at J, with 18 bases in the middle. CDR1 SEHNR and CDR2 FQNEAQ come from the germline V gene (reference sequence). CDR3 protein: CASSIKQGVAEKLFF. CDR3 sequence (DNA): TGTGCCAGCAGCATAAAACAGGGTGTAGCCGAAAAACTGTTTTTT.

V gene TRBV10-3 combines with J gene TRBJ1-2; D unclear. Per germline, CDR1 ENHRY and CDR2 SYGVKD. V shed 4 bases and J shed 6 bases, with 6 bases lying between them. The CDR3 has 11 residues. The chain's CDR3 is CAISVGDGYTF. Written as DNA, the CDR3 is TGTGCCATCAGTGTCGGGGATGGCTACACCTTC.

The rearrangement links TRBV18 to TRBJ2-5; TRBD2 matches at 10 bases. The DNA end is more similar to TRBJ2-1, so the J call may be wrong. The CDR3 is made up of 15 amino acids. Looked up from germline, CDR1 is KGHSH and CDR2 is LQKENI. Here the CDR3 reads CASSPPGLALNEQFF. The DNA of the CDR3 is TGTGCCAGCTCACCACCGGGACTAGCGTTGAATGAGCAGTTCTTC.

This clonotype showed up just a few times. This sequence joins TRBV10-3 and TRBJ1-1; TRBD1 matches 11 bases. The length of the CDR3 is 15 residues. After removal of 5 bases from V and 1 base from J, the junction contained 3 bases not matched to a gene. Germline V gene lookup returns CDR1 ENHRY and CDR2 SYGVKD. CDR3 loop: CAISLGQGANTEAFF. The CDR3 DNA follows: TGTGCCATCAGTTTAGGACAGGGGGCGAACACTGAAGCTTTCTTT.

This clonotype came up many times. This chain links TRBV6-6 with TRBJ2-1, with TRBD2 identical over 7 bases. The germline V gene encodes CDR1 MNHNY and CDR2 SVGAGI (reference sequence). The CDR3 is made up of 14 amino acids. J gave up 8 bases and V 6 bases, and 10 bases lay outside the gene matches. CDR3 in amino acids: CASRREGRGDEQFF. CDR3 coding DNA: TGTGCCAGCAGGAGGGAAGGACGGGGGGATGAGCAGTTCTTC.

This sequence joins TRBV6-6 and TRBJ2-5; D not certain. V shed 4 bases and J shed 9 bases, with 9 bases lying between them. CDR3 size: 11 residues. Germline CDR1 is MNHNY and CDR2 is SVGAGI (reference sequence). This CDR3 is CASSFQSAQYF. The CDR3 DNA sequence: TGTGCCAGCAGTTTTCAGTCGGCCCAGTACTTC.

The DNA for the CDR3 is TGCAGTGCTTTTCACTACGTGGGGAGCACAGATACGCAGTATTTT. Its protein is CSAFHYVGSTDTQYF. This chain connects TRBV20-1 to TRBJ2-3, with D uncertain. The CDR3 contains 15 residues. Trimming took off 5 bases at V and 0 bases at J, with 15 bases between the two ends. CDR1 and CDR2 (germline): DFQATT, SNEGSKA (reference sequence).

The V and J genes are TRBV15 and TRBJ2-3; weak D call: TRBD2 (6 bases). Germline loops: CDR1 LNHNV, CDR2 YYDKDF (reference sequence). The CDR3 sequence is 16 residues long. The V end lost 8 bases, the J end lost 2 bases, and 20 bases lay between the germline ends. CDR3 DNA: TGTGCCACCGGCTACTGGGGGGACCAAAACACAGATACGCAGTATTTT. It specifies CATGYWGDQNTDTQYF.

This clonotype was counted at least ten times. The rearrangement joins TRBV6-5 to TRBJ1-4; 8 nucleotides line up with TRBD1. CDR1 and CDR2 (germline): MNHEY, SVGAGI. This CDR3 is built from 13 residues. The J segment lost 8 bases and the V segment lost 8 bases, leaving 7 bases of the junction unmatched. DNA for the CDR3: TGTGCCAGCTCGGACAGGGCCGGGGAAAAACTGTTTTTT. It is translated as CASSDRAGEKLFF.

The rearrangement uses TRBV15 and TRBJ1-2; TRBD1 might be the D (5 bases). Germline V gives CDR1 LNHNV, CDR2 YYDKDF (reference sequence). The CDR3 totals 12 residues. V was cut by 4 bases and J by 4 bases, with 7 bases left in between. CDR3 DNA sequence: TGTGCCACCAGCATCCAGGGCTATGGCTACACCTTC. It yields the protein CATSIQGYGYTF.

The rearrangement uses TRBV28 and TRBJ1-2; D is perhaps TRBD1 (6 bases). This CDR3 spans 16 amino acids. The germline V gene encodes CDR1 MDHEN and CDR2 SYDVKM. Trimming left V 3 bases short and J 2 bases short, with 16 bases between. The DNA for the CDR3 is TGTGCCAGCAGTTTCAGCAGGGGCCAGATAAACTATGGCTACACCTTC. It yields the protein CASSFSRGQINYGYTF.

This clonotype has at least ten counts. V and J are TRBV5-1 and TRBJ2-1; weak D call: TRBD1 (6 bases). Trimming took 5 bases from V and 5 from J, leaving 14 bases between them. This CDR3 comprises 14 residues. Germline CDR1 is SGHRS and CDR2 is YFSETQ. The CDR3 protein is CASSRVAGDNEQFF. The CDR3 coding sequence is TGCGCCAGCAGTCGGGTTGCAGGGGACAATGAGCAGTTCTTC.

The chain links TRBV7-3 to TRBJ2-3, with D possibly being TRBD2 (6 bases). The germline V and J ends were trimmed by 5 bases and 0 bases, with 9 bases remaining between them. Germline V gene lookup returns CDR1 SGHTA and CDR2 FQGTGA. The CDR3 totals 14 residues. CDR3 loop: CASSRAGSTDTQYF. The CDR3 nucleotides are TGTGCCAGCAGCCGTGCGGGGAGCACAGATACGCAGTATTTT.

This clonotype was found many times. The chain couples TRBV3-1 to TRBJ2-7; 9 bases match TRBD2. Per the germline V gene, CDR1 is LGHDT and CDR2 is YNNKEL (reference sequence). The V segment lost 0 bases and the J segment 6 bases; nucleotides outside the gene matches: 9. This CDR3 has 16 amino acids. CDR3 amino acids: CASSQEARREGSEQYF. The CDR3, as DNA: TGTGCCAGCAGCCAAGAAGCGAGGCGGGAGGGTAGCGAGCAGTACTTC.

The chain has TRBV6-6 and TRBJ2-7; D might be TRBD2 (6 bases). Germline loops: CDR1 MNHNY, CDR2 SVGAGI (reference sequence). V was clipped by 4 bases and J by 2 bases, with 15 bases between them. CDR3 length equals 15 residues. The CDR3 protein is CASSSPAGSTYEQYF. The DNA of the CDR3 is TGTGCCAGCAGTTCCCCCGCCGGGAGTACCTACGAGCAGTACTTC.

In this sample, this clonotype turned up a few times. The V gene is TRBV19, the J gene TRBJ2-3, with D perhaps matching TRBD1 (6 bases). V was clipped by 3 bases and J by 4 bases, with 14 bases between them. This CDR3 region has 15 residues. Germline V gives CDR1 LNHDA, CDR2 SQIVND (reference sequence). As DNA, the CDR3 is TGTGCCAGTAGTATTGGGGGCCTCCCCCCAGATACGCAGTATTTT. This encodes CASSIGGLPPDTQYF.

A single count supports this clonotype. The junction shows a germline mismatch at one end, possibly a read error. V gene TRBV27 combines with J gene TRBJ2-5; D possibly corresponds to TRBD1 (6 bases). Germline assignment: CDR1 MNHEY and CDR2 SMNVEV (reference sequence). This CDR3 spans 18 amino acids. CDR3 in amino acids: CASSFVGLAGATQGTQCF. In DNA, the CDR3 is TGTGCCAGCAGTTTCGTTGGCCTGGCAGGGGCTACCCAGGGGACCCAGTGCTTC.

The V gene is TRBV29-1, the J gene TRBJ1-2; D is unclear. The CDR3 sequence is 14 residues long. V lost 3 bases and J 5 bases, leaving 16 bases between the germline ends. The germline V gene has CDR1 SQVTM and CDR2 ANQGSEA. CDR3 protein: CSVDGIGVGYGYTF. Here the CDR3 DNA reads TGCAGCGTTGACGGAATTGGGGTTGGGTATGGCTACACCTTC.